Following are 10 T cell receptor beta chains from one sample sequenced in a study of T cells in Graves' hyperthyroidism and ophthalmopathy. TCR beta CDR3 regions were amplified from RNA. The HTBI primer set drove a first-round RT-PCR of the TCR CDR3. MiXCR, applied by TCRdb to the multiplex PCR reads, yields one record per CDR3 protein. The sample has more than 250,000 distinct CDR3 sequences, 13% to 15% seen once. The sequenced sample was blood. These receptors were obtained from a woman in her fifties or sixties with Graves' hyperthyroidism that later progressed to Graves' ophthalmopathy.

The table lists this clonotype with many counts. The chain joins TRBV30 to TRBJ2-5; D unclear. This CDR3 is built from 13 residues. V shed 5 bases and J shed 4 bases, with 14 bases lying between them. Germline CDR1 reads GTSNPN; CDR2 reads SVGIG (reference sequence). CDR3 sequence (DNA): TGTGCCTGGGAGTGGACCGATGGAGAGACCCAGTACTTC. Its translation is CAWEWTDGETQYF.

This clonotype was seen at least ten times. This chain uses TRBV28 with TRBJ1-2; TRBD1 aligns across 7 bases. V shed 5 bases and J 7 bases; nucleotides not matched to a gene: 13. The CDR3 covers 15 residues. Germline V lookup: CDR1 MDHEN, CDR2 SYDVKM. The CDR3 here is CASSVPRGGVGGYTF. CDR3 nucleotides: TGTGCCAGCAGTGTACCCAGGGGGGGGGTCGGTGGCTACACCTTC.

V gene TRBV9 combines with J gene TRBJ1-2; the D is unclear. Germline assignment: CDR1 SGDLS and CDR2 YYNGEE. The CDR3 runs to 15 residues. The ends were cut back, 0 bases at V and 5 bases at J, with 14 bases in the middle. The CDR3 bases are TGTGCCAGCAGCGTAGAGGGTTATGGCCCTTATGGCTACACCTTC. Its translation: CASSVEGYGPYGYTF. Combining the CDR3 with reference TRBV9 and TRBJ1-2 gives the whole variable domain DSGVTQTPKHLITATGQRVTLRCSPRSGDLSVYWYQQSLDQGLQFLIQYYNGEERAKGNILERFSAQQFPDLHSELNLSSLELGDSALYFCASSVEGYGPYGYTFGSGTRLTVV.

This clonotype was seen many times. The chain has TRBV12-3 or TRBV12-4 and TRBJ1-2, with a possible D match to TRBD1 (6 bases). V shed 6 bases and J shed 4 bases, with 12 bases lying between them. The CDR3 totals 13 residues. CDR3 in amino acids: CASRPTGLYGYTF. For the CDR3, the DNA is TGTGCCAGCAGACCTACAGGGCTCTATGGCTACACCTTC.

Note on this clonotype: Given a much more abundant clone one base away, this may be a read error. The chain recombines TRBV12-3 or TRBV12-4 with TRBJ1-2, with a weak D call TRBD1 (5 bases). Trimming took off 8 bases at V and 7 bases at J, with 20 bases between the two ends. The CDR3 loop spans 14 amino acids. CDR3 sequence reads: CASVKSAGRGGYTF. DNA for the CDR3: TGTGCCAGCGTAAAGTCGGCGGGGAGGGGTGGCTACACCTTC.

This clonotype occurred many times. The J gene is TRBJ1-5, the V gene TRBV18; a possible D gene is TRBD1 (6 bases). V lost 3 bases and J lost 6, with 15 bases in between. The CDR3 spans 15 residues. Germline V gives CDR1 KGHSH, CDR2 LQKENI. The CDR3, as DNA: TGTGCCAGCTCACCGGGGCAGGGGAAAATTCAGCCCCAGCATTTT. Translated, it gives CASSPGQGKIQPQHF.

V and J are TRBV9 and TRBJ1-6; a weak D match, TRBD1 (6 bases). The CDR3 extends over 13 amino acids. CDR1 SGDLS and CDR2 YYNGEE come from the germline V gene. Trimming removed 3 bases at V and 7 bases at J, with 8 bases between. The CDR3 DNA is TGTGCCAGCAGCGCGGACAGAAATTCACCCCTCCACTTT. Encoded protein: CASSADRNSPLHF. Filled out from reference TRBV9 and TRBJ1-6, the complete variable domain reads DSGVTQTPKHLITATGQRVTLRCSPRSGDLSVYWYQQSLDQGLQFLIQYYNGEERAKGNILERFSAQQFPDLHSELNLSSLELGDSALYFCASSADRNSPLHFGNGTRLTVT.

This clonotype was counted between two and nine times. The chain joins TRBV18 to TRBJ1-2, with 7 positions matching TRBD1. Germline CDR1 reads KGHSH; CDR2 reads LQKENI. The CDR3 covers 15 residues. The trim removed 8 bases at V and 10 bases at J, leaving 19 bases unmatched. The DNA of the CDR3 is TGTGCCAGCCTTACTAACCAGGGGGAGCAGTTTATCTACACCTTC. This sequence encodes CASLTNQGEQFIYTF.

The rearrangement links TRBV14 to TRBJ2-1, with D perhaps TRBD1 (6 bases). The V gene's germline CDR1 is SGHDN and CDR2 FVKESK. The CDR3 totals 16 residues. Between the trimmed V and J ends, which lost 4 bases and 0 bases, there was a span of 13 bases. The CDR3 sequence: CASSPSDRLSYNEQFF. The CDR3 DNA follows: TGTGCCAGCAGCCCCTCGGACAGACTCTCCTACAATGAGCAGTTCTTC. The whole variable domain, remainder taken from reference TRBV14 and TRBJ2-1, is EAGVTQFPSHSVIEKGQTVTLRCDPISGHDNLYWYRRVMGKEIKFLLHFVKESKQDESGMPNNRFLAERTGGTYSTLKVQPAELEDSGVYFCASSPSDRLSYNEQFFGPGTRLTVL.

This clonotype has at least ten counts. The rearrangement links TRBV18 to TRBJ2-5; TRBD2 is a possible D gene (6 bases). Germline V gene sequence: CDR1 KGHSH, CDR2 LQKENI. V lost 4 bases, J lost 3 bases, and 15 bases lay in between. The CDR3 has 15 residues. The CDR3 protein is CASSLYGTPEETQYF. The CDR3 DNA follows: TGTGCCAGCTCACTCTACGGGACTCCCGAAGAGACCCAGTACTTC. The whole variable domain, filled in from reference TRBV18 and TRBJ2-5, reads NAGVMQNPRHLVRRRGQEARLRCSPMKGHSHVYWYRQLPEEGLKFMVYLQKENIIDESGMPKERFSAEFPKEGPSILRIQQVVRGDSAAYFCASSLYGTPEETQYFGPGTRLLVL.